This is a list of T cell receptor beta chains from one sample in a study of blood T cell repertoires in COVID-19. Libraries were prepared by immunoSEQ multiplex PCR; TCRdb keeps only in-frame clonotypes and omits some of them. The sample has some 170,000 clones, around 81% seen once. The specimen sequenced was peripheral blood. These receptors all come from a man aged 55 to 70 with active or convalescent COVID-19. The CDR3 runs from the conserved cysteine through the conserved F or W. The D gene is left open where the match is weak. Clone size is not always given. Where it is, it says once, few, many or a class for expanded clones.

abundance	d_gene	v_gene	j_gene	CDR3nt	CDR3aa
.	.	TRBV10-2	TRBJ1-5	TGCGCCAGCAGTGAGGAGGAGCGGCCCCAGCATTTT	CASSEEERPQHF
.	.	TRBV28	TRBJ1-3	TGTGCCAGCAGTTCGAGTTCTCCCTCTGGAAACACCATATATTTT	CASSSSSPSGNTIYF
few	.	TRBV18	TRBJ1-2	TGTGCCAGCTCACCCCAAACAGGTTCTACAGCTAACTATGGCTACACCTTC	CASSPQTGSTANYGYTF
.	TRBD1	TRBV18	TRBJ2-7	TGTGCCAGCTCACAAGGGACAGGGGCTTACGAGCAGTACTTC	CASSQGTGAYEQYF
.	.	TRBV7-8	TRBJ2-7	TGTGCCAGCAGCTTCGACCCCGACCGACTACCCTACGAGCAGTACTTC	CASSFDPDRLPYEQYF
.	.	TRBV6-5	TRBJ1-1	TGTGCCAGCAGTTACTCCGTATACACTGAAGCTTTCTTT	CASSYSVYTEAFF
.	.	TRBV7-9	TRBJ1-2	TGTGCCAGCAGCTTAGCGACAGCCTATGGCTACACCTTC	CASSLATAYGYTF
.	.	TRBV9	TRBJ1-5	TGTGCCAGCAGCGTAGCTACAGGGATCAATCAGCCCCAGCATTTT	CASSVATGINQPQHF
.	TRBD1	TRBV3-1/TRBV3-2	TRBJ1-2	TGTGCCAGCAGCCAAGATAGAGAGACAGGGCCCGGCTACACCTTC	CASSQDRETGPGYTF
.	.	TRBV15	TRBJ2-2	TGTGCCACCAGCAGAGGTCCCTTAAACACCGGGGAGCTGTTTTTT	CATSRGPLNTGELFF
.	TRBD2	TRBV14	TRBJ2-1	TGTGCCAGCAGCCTAGCGGGGAGGTACAATGAGCAGTTCTTC	CASSLAGRYNEQFF
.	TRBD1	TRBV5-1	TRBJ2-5	TGCGCCAGCAGCTCGGGGACAGGGAAGGAGACCCAGTACTTC	CASSSGTGKETQYF
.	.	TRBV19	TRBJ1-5	TGTGCCAGTACCGATTCAAACAGGGCTGATCAGCCCCAGCATTTT	CASTDSNRADQPQHF
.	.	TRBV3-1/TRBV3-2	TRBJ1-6	TGTGCCAGCAGCCCGGGGGGGCGTTCACCCCTCCACTTT	CASSPGGRSPLHF
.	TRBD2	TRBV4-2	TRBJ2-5	TGTGCCAGCAGCCAGGCCGGGACTAGCGGGGTCCTAATGTACTTC	CASSQAGTSGVLMYF
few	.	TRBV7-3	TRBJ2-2	TGTGCCAGCAGTCCCAAAGGGGGAACCGGGGAGCTGTTTTTT	CASSPKGGTGELFF
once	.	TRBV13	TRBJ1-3	TGTGCCAGCAGCTTTAGAGACAGATCTGGAAACACCATATATTTT	CASSFRDRSGNTIYF